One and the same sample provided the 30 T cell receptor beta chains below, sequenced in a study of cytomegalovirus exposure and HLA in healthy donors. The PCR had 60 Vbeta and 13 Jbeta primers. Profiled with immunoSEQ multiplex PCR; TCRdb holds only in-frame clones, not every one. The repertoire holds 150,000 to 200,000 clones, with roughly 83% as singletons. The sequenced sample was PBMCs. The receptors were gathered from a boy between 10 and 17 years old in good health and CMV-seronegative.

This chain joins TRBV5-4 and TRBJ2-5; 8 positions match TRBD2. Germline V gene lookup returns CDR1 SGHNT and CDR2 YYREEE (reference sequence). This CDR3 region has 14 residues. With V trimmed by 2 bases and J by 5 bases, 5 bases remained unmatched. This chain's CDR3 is CASSFPGGTETQYF. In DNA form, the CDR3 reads TGTGCCAGCAGCTTTCCGGGGGGGACCGAGACCCAGTACTTC.

This CDR3 reads CASSLWFAKRGDNEQFF. CDR3 nucleotides: TGTGCCAGCAGCTTATGGTTTGCGAAACGGGGAGACAATGAGCAGTTCTTC. The V and J genes are TRBV7-8 and TRBJ2-1, with D perhaps matching TRBD2 (5 bases). This CDR3 has 17 residues. V was clipped by 2 bases and J by 5 bases, with 19 bases between them. Germline lookup yields CDR1 SGHVS and CDR2 FQNEAQ.

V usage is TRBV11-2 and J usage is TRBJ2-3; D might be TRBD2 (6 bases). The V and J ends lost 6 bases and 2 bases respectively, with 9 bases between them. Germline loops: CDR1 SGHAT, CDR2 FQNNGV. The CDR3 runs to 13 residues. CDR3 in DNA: TGTGCCAGCAGACGGGACTTCACAGATACGCAGTATTTT. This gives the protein CASRRDFTDTQYF.

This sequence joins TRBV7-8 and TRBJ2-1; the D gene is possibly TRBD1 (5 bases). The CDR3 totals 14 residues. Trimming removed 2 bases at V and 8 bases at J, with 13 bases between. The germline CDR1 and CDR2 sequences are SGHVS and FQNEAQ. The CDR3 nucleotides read TGTGCCAGCAGCTTAAGGGGCCCTTACCATGAGCAGTTCTTC. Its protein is CASSLRGPYHEQFF.

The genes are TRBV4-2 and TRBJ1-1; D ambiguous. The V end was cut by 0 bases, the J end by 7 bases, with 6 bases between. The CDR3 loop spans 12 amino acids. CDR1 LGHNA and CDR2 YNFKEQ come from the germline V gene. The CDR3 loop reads CASSQEGSEAFF. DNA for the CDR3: TGTGCCAGCAGCCAAGAGGGGAGTGAAGCTTTCTTT.

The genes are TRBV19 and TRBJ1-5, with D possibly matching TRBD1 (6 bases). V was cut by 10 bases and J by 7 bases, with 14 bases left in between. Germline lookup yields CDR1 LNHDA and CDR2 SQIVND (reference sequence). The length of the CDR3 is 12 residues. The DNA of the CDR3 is TGTGCCACCCGACAGGATCCCCAGCCCCAGCATTTT. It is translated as CATRQDPQPQHF. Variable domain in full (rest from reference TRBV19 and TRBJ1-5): DGGITQSPKYLFRKEGQNVTLSCEQNLNHDAMYWYRQDPGQGLRLIYYSQIVNDFQKGDIAEGYSVSREKKESFPLTVTSAQKNPTAFYLCATRQDPQPQHFGDGTRLSIL.

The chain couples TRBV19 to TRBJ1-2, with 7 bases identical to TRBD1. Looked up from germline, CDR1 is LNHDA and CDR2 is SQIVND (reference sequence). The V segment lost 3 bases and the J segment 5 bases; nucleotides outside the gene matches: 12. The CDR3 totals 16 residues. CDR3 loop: CASSMGRGLLYYGYTF. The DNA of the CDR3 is TGTGCCAGTAGTATGGGAAGGGGGCTCTTGTATTATGGCTACACCTTC.

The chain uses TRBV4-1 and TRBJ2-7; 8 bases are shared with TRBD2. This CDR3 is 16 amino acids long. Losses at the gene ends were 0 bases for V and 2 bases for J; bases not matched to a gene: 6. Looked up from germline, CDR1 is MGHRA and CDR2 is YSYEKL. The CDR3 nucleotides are TGCGCCAGCAGCCAAGAGGGACTAGTCCTGACCTACGAGCAGTACTTC. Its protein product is CASSQEGLVLTYEQYF.

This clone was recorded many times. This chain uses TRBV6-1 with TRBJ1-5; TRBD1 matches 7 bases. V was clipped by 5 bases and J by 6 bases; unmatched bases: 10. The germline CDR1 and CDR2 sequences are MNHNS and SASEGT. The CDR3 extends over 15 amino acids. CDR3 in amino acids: CASSTVQGEGQPQHF. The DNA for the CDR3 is TGTGCCAGCAGTACAGTTCAGGGGGAAGGTCAGCCCCAGCATTTT.

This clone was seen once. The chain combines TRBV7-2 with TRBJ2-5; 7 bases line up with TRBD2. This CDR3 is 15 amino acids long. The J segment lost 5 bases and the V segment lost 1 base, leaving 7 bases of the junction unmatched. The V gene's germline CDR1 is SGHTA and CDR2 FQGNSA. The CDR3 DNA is TGTGCCAGCAGCTTAGATTCAGTGGGGGGGGAGACCCAGTACTTC. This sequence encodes CASSLDSVGGETQYF.

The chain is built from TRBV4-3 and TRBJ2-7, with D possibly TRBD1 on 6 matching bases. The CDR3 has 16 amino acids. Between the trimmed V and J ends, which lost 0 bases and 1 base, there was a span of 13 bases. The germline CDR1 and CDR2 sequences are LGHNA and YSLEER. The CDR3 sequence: CASSQELGTLSYEQYF. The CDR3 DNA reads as TGCGCCAGCAGCCAAGAGTTGGGGACACTTTCCTACGAGCAGTACTTC.

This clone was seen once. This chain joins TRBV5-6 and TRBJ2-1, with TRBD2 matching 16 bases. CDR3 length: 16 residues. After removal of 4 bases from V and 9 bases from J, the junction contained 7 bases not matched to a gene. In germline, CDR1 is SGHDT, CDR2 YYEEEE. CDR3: CASSDGTSGGEGEQFF. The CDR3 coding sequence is TGTGCCAGCAGCGATGGGACTAGCGGGGGGGAGGGTGAGCAGTTCTTC.

As DNA, the CDR3 is TGTGCCAGCAGCGGTGGCGGGACAGGGGTACACGAGCAGTACTTC. Translating gives CASSGGGTGVHEQYF. The rearrangement uses TRBV9 and TRBJ2-7; 10 bases are shared with TRBD1. Trimming cost V 3 bases and J 5 bases; bases outside gene matches: 8. The germline V gene has CDR1 SGDLS and CDR2 YYNGEE. This CDR3 has 15 residues.

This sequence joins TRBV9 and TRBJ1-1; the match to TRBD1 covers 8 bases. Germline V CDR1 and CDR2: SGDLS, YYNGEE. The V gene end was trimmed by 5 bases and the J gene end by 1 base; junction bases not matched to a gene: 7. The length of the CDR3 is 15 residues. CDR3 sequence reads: CASSRETGANTEAFF. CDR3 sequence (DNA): TGTGCCAGCAGTCGAGAGACAGGGGCGAACACTGAAGCTTTCTTT.

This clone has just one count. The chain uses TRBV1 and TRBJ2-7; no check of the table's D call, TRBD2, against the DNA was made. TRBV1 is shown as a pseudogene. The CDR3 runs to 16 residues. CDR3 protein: CTSSQVGLAGIYEQYF. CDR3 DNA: TGCACCAGCAGCCAAGTAGGTCTAGCGGGGATCTACGAGCAGTACTTC.

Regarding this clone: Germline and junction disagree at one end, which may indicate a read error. The CDR3 reads CASSLSYLGEAFF. In DNA form, the CDR3 reads TGTGCCAGCAGTCTATCGTACCTAGGTGAAGCTTTCTTT. V is TRBV27 and J is TRBJ1-1; unclear D gene. CDR1 is MNHEY and CDR2 is SMNVEV in the germline V gene (reference sequence). There are 13 residues in the CDR3.

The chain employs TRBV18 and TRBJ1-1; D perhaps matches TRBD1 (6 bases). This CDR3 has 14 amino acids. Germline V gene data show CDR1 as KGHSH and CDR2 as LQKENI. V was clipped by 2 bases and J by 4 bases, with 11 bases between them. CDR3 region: CASSPDRSPTEAFF. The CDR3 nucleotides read TGTGCCAGCTCACCAGACAGGTCCCCCACTGAAGCTTTCTTT.

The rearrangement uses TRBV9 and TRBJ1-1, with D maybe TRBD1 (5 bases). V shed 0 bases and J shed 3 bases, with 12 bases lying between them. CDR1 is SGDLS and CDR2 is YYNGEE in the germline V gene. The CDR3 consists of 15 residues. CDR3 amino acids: CASSVGVLGDTEAFF. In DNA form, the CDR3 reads TGTGCCAGCAGCGTAGGGGTGCTAGGGGACACTGAAGCTTTCTTT.

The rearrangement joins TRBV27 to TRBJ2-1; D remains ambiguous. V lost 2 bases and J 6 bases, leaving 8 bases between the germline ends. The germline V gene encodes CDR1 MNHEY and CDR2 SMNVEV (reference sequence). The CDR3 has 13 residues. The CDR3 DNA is TGTGCCAGCAGTTTAAGCGAGATCAATGAGCAGTTCTTC. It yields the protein CASSLSEINEQFF.

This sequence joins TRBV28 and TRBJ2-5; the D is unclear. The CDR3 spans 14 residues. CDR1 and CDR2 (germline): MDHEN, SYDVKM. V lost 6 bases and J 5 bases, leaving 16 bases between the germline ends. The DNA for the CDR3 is TGTGCCAGCAGCCCCCCGGATAGCTTCGAGACCCAGTACTTC. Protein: CASSPPDSFETQYF.

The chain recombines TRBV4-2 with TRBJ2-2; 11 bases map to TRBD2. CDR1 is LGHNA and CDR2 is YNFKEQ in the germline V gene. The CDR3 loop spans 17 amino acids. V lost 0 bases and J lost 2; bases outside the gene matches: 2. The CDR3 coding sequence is TGTGCCAGCAGCCAAGACCTAGCGGGGGGAAACACCGGGGAGCTGTTTTTT. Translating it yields CASSQDLAGGNTGELFF.

CDR3 in amino acids: CAWSAQDIGETQYF. The CDR3, as DNA: TGTGCCTGGAGTGCGCAGGACATCGGGGAGACCCAGTACTTC. The genes are TRBV30 and TRBJ2-5; D might be TRBD1 (5 bases). Looked up from germline, CDR1 is GTSNPN and CDR2 is SVGIG (reference sequence). The ends were cut back, 1 base at V and 5 bases at J, with 14 bases in the middle. The CDR3 has 14 amino acids.

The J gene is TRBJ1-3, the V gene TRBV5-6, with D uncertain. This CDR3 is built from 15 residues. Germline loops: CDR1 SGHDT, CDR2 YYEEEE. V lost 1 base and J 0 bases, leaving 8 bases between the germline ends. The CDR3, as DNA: TGTGCCAGCAGCTTGTGGGCCCTCTCTGGAAACACCATATATTTT. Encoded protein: CASSLWALSGNTIYF.

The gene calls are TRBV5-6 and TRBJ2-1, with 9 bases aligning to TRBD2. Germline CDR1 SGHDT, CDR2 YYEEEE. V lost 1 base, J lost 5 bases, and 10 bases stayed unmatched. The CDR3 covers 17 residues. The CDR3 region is CASSLLFSAGGHNEQFF. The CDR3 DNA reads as TGTGCCAGCAGCTTGTTGTTTTCGGCGGGAGGGCACAATGAGCAGTTCTTC.

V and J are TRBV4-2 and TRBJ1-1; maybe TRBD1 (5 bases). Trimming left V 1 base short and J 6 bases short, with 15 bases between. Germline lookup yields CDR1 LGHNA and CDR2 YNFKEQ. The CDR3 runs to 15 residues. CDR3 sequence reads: CASSQGFFSGSEAFF. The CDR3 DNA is TGTGCCAGCAGCCAAGGTTTCTTCTCAGGGTCTGAAGCTTTCTTT.

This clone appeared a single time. CDR3 sequence: CASSPQGYRETQYF. CDR3 nucleotide sequence: TGCGCCAGCAGCCCCCAGGGGTACCGAGAGACCCAGTACTTC. This rearrangement joins TRBV5-1 to TRBJ2-5; TRBD1 is a possible D gene (6 bases). CDR3 length: 14 residues. V was trimmed by 4 bases and J by 4 bases, leaving 14 bases between them. Germline V lookup: CDR1 SGHRS, CDR2 YFSETQ.

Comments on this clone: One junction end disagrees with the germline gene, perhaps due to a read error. The CDR3 DNA sequence: TGTGCCAGCAGTTTAGGACTGAAGGAGACCCAGTACTTC. Residues: CASSLGLKETQYF. The chain couples TRBV7-2 to TRBJ2-5, with D perhaps matching TRBD2 (5 bases). The germline gives CDR1 SGHTA, CDR2 FQGNSA. This CDR3 is built from 13 residues.

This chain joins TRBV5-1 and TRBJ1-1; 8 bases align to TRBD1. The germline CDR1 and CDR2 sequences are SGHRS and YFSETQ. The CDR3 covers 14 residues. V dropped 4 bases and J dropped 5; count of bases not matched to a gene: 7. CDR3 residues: CASSVTGVSTEAFF. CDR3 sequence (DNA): TGCGCCAGCAGCGTGACAGGGGTAAGTACTGAAGCTTTCTTT.

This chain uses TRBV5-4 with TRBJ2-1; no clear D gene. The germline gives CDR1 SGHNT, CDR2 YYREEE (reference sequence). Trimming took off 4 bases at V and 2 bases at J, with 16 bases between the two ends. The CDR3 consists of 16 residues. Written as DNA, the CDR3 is TGTGCCAGCAGCCATTTTAGCAGTTTGCCCTACAATGAGCAGTTCTTC. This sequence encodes CASSHFSSLPYNEQFF. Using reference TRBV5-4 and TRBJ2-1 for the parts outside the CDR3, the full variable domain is ETGVTQSPTHLIKTRGQQVTLRCSSQSGHNTVSWYQQALGQGPQFIFQYYREEENGRGNFPPRFSGLQFPNYSSELNVNALELDDSALYLCASSHFSSLPYNEQFFGPGTRLTVL.

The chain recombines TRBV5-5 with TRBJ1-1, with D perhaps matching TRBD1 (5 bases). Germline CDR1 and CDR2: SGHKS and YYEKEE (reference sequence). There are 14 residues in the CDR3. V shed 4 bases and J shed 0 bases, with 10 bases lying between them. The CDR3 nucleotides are TGTGCCAGCAGCGACCCCAGGGTGAACACTGAAGCTTTCTTT. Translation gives CASSDPRVNTEAFF.